This TCR beta chain was observed in a study of PD-1 blockade in classical Hodgkin lymphoma. Broader study findings: Reports indicated that newly diagnosed patients had lower baseline TCR diversity than healthy donors did. The origin of the repertoire differences remains undefined, with disease activity or prior therapy as possible causes.

A remark on this clone: The target antigen is unknown.

Trimming left V 1 base short and J 7 bases short, with 13 bases between. Germline CDR1 reads SGHVS; CDR2 reads FNYEAQ. The CDR3 runs 14 residues. The assay was immunoSEQ multiplex PCR, and TCRdb's table has in-frame clones only and misses some. The table has about 32,000 clones, 88% seen once; the top ten hold more than 1%. The sample's time point: newly diagnosed, previously untreated cHL patient sample. Magnetic negative selection served to purify CD4+ T cells out of PBMCs that had been thawed. PBMCs from patients with newly diagnosed, untreated classical Hodgkin lymphoma served as a comparison group for the relapsed/refractory trial patients.

This sequence joins TRBV7-6 and TRBJ2-5; TRBD2 might be the D (5 bases). Sequenced material: CD4+ T cells from blood. This clonotype was sampled from a human donor with classical Hodgkin lymphoma. The CDR3 nucleotides read TGTGCCAGCAGCTTAGGGGGAGAAGTTGGGACCCAGTACTTC. Translating it yields CASSLGGEVGTQYF.